This TCR beta chain was sequenced for a study of spatial heterogeneity in lung cancer. Study as a whole: More beta-chain than alpha-chain sequences were consistently detected. More than 8.5 raw reads, on average, carried each unique TCR and UMI combination. Study-level results: Tumor TCRs that were ubiquitous and expanded showed up in blood more at resection than follow-up.

TCRdb called the 5' RACE reads again in MiXCR, with one record for every CDR3 protein. The sample consists of approximately 39,000 distinct CDR3 sequences, about 7.6% of them appearing once. There are many counts of this clonotype. Its matching antigen is unknown. Noted time point: blood at routine non-recurrence follow-up after resection. Whole RNA was taken from tumor, nontumor lung or frozen PBMC; it was then sequenced unsorted. Trimming removed 1 base at V and 8 bases at J, with 6 bases between. Per the germline V gene, CDR1 is GTSNPN and CDR2 is SVGIG (reference sequence). This CDR3 has 11 amino acids.

This receptor was obtained from a male donor with early-stage non-small cell lung cancer. The chain recombines TRBV30 with TRBJ2-4, with D hard to call. The sequences come from PBMCs, collected at follow-up. CDR3 in amino acids: CAWSGADIQYF. In nucleotides, the CDR3 is TGTGCCTGGAGTGGGGCGGACATTCAGTACTTC.